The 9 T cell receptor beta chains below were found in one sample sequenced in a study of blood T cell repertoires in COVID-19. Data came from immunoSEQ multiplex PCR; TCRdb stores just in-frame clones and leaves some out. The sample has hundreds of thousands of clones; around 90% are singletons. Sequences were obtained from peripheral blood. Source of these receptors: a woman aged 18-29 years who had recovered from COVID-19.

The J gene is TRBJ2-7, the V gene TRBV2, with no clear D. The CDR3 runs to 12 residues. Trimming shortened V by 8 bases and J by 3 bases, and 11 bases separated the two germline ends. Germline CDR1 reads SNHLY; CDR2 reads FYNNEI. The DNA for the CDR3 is TGTGCCAGCGGTGTTGCAGGCTACGAGCAGTACTTC. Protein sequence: CASGVAGYEQYF.

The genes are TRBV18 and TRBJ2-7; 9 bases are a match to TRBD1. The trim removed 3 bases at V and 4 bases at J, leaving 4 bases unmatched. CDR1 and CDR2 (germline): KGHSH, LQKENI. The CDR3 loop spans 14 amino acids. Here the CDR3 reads CASSPGQGLYEQYF. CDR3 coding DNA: TGTGCCAGCTCACCGGGACAGGGACTATACGAGCAGTACTTC.

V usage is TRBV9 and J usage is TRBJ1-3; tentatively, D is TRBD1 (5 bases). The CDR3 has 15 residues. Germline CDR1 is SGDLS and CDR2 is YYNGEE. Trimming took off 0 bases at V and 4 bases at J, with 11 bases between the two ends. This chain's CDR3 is CASSVGLGVGNTIYF. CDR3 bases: TGTGCCAGCAGCGTAGGACTAGGGGTCGGAAACACCATATATTTT.

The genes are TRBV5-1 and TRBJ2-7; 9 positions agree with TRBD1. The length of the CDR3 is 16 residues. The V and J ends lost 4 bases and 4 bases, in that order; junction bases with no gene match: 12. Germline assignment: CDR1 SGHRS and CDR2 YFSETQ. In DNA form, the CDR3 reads TGCGCCAGCAGCCCACGACCAACCGGGACAGGGTACGAGCAGTACTTC. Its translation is CASSPRPTGTGYEQYF.

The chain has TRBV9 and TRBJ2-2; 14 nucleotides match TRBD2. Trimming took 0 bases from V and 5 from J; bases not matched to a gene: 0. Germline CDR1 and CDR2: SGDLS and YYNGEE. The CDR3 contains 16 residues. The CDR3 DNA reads TGTGCCAGCAGCGTAGGACTAGCGGGAGGGACCGGGGAGCTGTTTTTT. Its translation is CASSVGLAGGTGELFF. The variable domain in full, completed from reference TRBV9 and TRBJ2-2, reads DSGVTQTPKHLITATGQRVTLRCSPRSGDLSVYWYQQSLDQGLQFLIQYYNGEERAKGNILERFSAQQFPDLHSELNLSSLELGDSALYFCASSVGLAGGTGELFFGEGSRLTVL.

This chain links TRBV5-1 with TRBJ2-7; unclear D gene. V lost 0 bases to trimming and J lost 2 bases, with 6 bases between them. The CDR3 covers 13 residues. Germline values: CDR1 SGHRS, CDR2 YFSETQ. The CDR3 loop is CASSLALTYEQYF. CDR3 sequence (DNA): TGCGCCAGCAGCTTGGCACTGACCTACGAGCAGTACTTC. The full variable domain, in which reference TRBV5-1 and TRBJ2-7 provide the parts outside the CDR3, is KAGVTQTPRYLIKTRGQQVTLSCSPISGHRSVSWYQQTPGQGLQFLFEYFSETQRNKGNFPGRFSGRQFSNSRSEMNVSTLELGDSALYLCASSLALTYEQYFGPGTRLTVT.

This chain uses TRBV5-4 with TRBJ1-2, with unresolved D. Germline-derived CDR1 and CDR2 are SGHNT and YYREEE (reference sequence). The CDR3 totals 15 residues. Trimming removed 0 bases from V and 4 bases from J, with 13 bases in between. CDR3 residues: CASSLEEKAAYGYTF. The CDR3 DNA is TGTGCCAGCAGCTTGGAGGAAAAGGCGGCCTATGGCTACACCTTC.

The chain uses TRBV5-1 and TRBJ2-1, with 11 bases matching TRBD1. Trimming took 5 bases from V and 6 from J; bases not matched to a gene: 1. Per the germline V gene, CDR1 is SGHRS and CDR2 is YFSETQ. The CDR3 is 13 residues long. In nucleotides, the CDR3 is TGCGCCAGCAGGGACAGGGGGCTCAATGAGCAGTTCTTC. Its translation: CASRDRGLNEQFF.

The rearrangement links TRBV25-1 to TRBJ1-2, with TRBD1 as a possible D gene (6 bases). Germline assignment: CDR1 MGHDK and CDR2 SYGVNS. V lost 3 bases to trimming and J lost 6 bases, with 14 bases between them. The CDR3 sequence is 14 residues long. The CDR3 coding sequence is TGTGCCAGCAGTGACTGGCAGGGGCTAGATGGCTACACCTTC. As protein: CASSDWQGLDGYTF.